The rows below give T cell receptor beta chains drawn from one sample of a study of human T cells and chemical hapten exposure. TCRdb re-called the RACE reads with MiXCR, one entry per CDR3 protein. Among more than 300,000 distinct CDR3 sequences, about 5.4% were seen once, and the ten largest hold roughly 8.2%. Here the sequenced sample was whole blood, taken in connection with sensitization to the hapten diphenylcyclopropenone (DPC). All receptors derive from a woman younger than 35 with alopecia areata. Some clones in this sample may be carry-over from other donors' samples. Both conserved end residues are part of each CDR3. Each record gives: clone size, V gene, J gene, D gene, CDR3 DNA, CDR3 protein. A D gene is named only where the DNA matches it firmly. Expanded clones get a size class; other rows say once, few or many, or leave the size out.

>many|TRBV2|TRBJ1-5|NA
TGTGCCAGCACCTATATCCCAGGTCAGCCCCAGCATTTT
CASTYIPGQPQHF
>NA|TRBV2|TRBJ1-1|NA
TGTGCCAGCAGTGACAGGAGTGAAGCTTTCTTT
CASSDRSEAFF
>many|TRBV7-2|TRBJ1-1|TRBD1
TGTGCCAGCAGCTGGGGAAGGGACAGGTTGGGCAGTGAAGCTTTCTTT
CASSWGRDRLGSEAFF
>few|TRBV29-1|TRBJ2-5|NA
TGCAGCGGAGGGACTGCCGAAGAGACCCAGTACTTC
CSGGTAEETQYF
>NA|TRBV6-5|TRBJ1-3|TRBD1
TGTGCCAGCAAACCGGGACAGGTCTCTGGAAACACCATATATTTT
CASKPGQVSGNTIYF
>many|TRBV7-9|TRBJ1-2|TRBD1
TGTGCCAGCAGCTTAGGCGGGACAGCAAGTAACTATGGCTACACCTTC
CASSLGGTASNYGYTF
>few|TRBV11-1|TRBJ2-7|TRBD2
TGTGCCAGCAGCTTAGTAGTTGGCGCGGGGGTGTACTACGAGCAGTACTTC
CASSLVVGAGVYYEQYF
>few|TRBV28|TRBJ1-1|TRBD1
TGTGCCACCTGGGGCGGGACAGGGCCCTTGAACACTGAAGCTTTCTTT
CATWGGTGPLNTEAFF
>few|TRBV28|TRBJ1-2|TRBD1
TGTGCCAGCAGTTTAAGAAACAGGGGGCAGGGCTATGGCTACACCTTC
CASSLRNRGQGYGYTF
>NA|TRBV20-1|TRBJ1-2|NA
TGCGCGGAAGGAGGGGGCTATGGCTACACCTTC
CAEGGGYGYTF